The next 12 T cell receptor beta chains were all read from a single sample in a study of blood T cell repertoires in COVID-19. Assay: immunoSEQ multiplex PCR; the TCRdb copy retains only in-frame clones and omits some. The sample lists around 63,000 clones, 88% occurring once. The sample taken for sequencing was peripheral blood. Receptors originate from a woman aged 60-70 years with acute or convalescent COVID-19.

This sequence joins TRBV28 and TRBJ1-6, with 8 positions matching TRBD1. The junction had 5 bases not matched to a gene; V was cut back by 6 bases and J by 10 bases. CDR1 is MDHEN and CDR2 is SYDVKM in the germline V gene. The CDR3 has 13 amino acids. CDR3 bases: TGTGCCAGCAGGGCCCGACAGGGGTCACCCCTCCACTTT. Translation: CASRARQGSPLHF.

The V gene is TRBV4-3, the J gene TRBJ2-3; maybe TRBD2 (5 bases). The CDR3 runs 16 residues. Germline values: CDR1 LGHNA, CDR2 YSLEER. V shed 3 bases and J shed 0 bases, with 13 bases lying between them. The CDR3 sequence: CASSQGATSSTDTQYF. DNA of the CDR3: TGCGCCAGCAGCCAGGGAGCGACTTCTAGCACAGATACGCAGTATTTT.

This chain joins TRBV3-1 (or the pseudogene TRBV3-2) and TRBJ1-6; TRBD1 might be the D (6 bases). The germline V and J ends were trimmed by 6 bases and 7 bases, with 16 bases remaining between them. Germline V lookup: CDR1 LGHDT, CDR2 YNNKEL (reference sequence). The CDR3 is 15 amino acids. The CDR3 nucleotides read TGTGCCAGCAGGCGCTCCGGGACAAAGAATTCACCCCTCCACTTT. Residues: CASRRSGTKNSPLHF.

V is TRBV11-3 and J is TRBJ2-3; 7 bases line up with TRBD1. The trim removed 3 bases at V and 4 bases at J, leaving 4 bases unmatched. This CDR3 region has 14 residues. The germline V gene has CDR1 SGHNT and CDR2 YENEEA. CDR3 loop: CASSFGQASDTQYF. The CDR3 nucleotides read TGTGCCAGCAGCTTTGGACAGGCCTCAGATACGCAGTATTTT.

This rearrangement joins TRBV7-9 to TRBJ2-3; D is ambiguous. The CDR3 length is 12 residues. Trimming cost V 5 bases and J 6 bases, with 9 bases left between them. Germline V gene data show CDR1 as SEHNR and CDR2 as FQNEAQ (reference sequence). The DNA for the CDR3 is TGTGCCAGCAGCCGCGTCGCGGATACGCAGTATTTT. The encoded protein is CASSRVADTQYF.

The chain recombines TRBV7-9 with TRBJ1-2; D is perhaps TRBD1 (6 bases). The CDR3 is 16 residues long. The V and J ends lost 1 base and 4 bases respectively, with 16 bases between them. CDR1 and CDR2 from the germline V gene are SEHNR and FQNEAQ (reference sequence). This chain's CDR3 is CASSLVGATPLYGYTF. In DNA form, the CDR3 reads TGTGCCAGCAGCTTAGTGGGGGCCACCCCTCTCTATGGCTACACCTTC.

The chain links TRBV15 to TRBJ2-5; D might be TRBD1 (6 bases). The CDR3 has 16 residues. CDR1 is LNHNV and CDR2 is YYDKDF in the germline V gene (reference sequence). Trimming left V 0 bases short and J 2 bases short, with 13 bases between. The CDR3 region has the DNA TGTGCCACCAGCAGAGAGGTGACAGGCTATCAAGAGACCCAGTACTTC. As protein: CATSREVTGYQETQYF.

This clone was observed a handful of times. Other DNA sequences in this specimen translate into the identical CDR3. CDR3 coding DNA: TGTGCCAGCAGCCAAGCTCTTGGGGGGAACTATGGCTACACCTTC. It codes for CASSQALGGNYGYTF. The chain combines TRBV3-1 (or the pseudogene TRBV3-2) with TRBJ1-2, with a tentative D call TRBD1 (5 bases). This CDR3 comprises 15 residues. Germline V CDR1 and CDR2: LGHDT, YNNKEL (reference sequence). V gave up 1 base and J gave up 2 bases, with 11 bases separating them.

The chain combines TRBV2 with TRBJ1-3; D may be TRBD1 (6 bases). CDR1 is SNHLY, CDR2 FYNNEI, per germline. The CDR3 length is 16 residues. V lost 5 bases and J 0 bases, leaving 14 bases between the germline ends. The CDR3 loop is CASSPLGTISGNTIYF. The CDR3 coding sequence is TGTGCCAGCAGTCCACTGGGGACAATCTCTGGAAACACCATATATTTT.

Turning to this clone: A read error may account for a junction end that differs from germline. The chain carries TRBV6-1 and TRBJ1-4; 9 nucleotides match TRBD1. The CDR3 length is 15 residues. Per germline, CDR1 MNHNS and CDR2 SASEGT. The CDR3 DNA is TGTGCCAGCAGCGAAGGAGGGACAGGGTTAGAAAAACTGTTTTTT. The encoded protein is CASSEGGTGLEKLFF.

The rearrangement joins TRBV4-1 to TRBJ1-5; 8 nucleotides match TRBD1. This CDR3 comprises 18 residues. Germline V gene lookup returns CDR1 MGHRA and CDR2 YSYEKL. The junction had 14 bases not matched to a gene; V was cut back by 4 bases and J by 3 bases. CDR3 in DNA: TGCGCCAGCAGCCGACTGATGACCGGGACAGGAGACAATCAGCCCCAGCATTTT. It yields the protein CASSRLMTGTGDNQPQHF.

The V call is TRBV25-1, the J call TRBJ2-7, with 7 bases that match TRBD1. Germline CDR1 reads MGHDK; CDR2 reads SYGVNS. CDR3 size: 14 residues. V lost 4 bases to trimming and J lost 3 bases; unmatched junction nucleotides: 6. In nucleotides, the CDR3 is TGTGCCAGCAGTGGGCAGGGGGTCGGCTACGAGCAGTACGTC. It translates to CASSGQGVGYEQYV.